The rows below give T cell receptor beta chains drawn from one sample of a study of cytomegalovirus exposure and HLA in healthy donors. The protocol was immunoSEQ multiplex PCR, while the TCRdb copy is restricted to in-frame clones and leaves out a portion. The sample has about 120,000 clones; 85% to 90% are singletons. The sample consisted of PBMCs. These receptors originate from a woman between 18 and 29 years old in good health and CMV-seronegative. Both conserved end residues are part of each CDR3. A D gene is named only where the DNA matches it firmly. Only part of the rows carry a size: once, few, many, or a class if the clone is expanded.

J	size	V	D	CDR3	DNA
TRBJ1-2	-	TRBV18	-	CASSPPGAGYTF	TGTGCCAGCTCACCACCAGGGGCTGGCTACACCTTC
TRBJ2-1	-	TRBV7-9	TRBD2	CASSLGAGLGNNEQFF	TGTGCCAGCAGCTTAGGGGCGGGACTAGGAAACAATGAGCAGTTCTTC
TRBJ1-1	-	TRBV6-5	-	CASRDGGGTEAFF	TGTGCCAGCAGGGACGGGGGTGGTACTGAAGCTTTCTTT
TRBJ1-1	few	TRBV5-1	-	CASSFGPGNTEAFF	TGCGCCAGCAGCTTTGGCCCGGGGAACACTGAAGCTTTCTTT
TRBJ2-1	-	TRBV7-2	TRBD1	CASSLARVDRGSYNEQFF	TGTGCCAGCAGCTTAGCCAGGGTCGACAGGGGCTCCTACAATGAGCAGTTCTTC
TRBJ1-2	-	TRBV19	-	CASSPTPLVNYGYTF	TGTGCCAGTAGCCCAACTCCTCTTGTCAACTATGGCTACACCTTC
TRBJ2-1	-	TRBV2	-	CASGGLSYNEQFF	TGTGCCAGCGGCGGTCTTTCCTACAATGAGCAGTTCTTC
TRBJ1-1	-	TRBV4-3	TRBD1	CASSHAEGARSRRNTEAFF	TGCGCCAGCAGCCATGCCGAGGGGGCGAGGTCTAGGAGGAACACTGAAGCTTTCTTT
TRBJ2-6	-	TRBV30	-	CAWGERLGASGANVLTF	TGTGCCTGGGGTGAGAGATTGGGGGCCTCTGGGGCCAACGTCCTGACTTTC
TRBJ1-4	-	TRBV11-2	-	CASSPLKGQGKIEKLFF	TGTGCCAGCAGCCCCCTGAAGGGGCAGGGGAAAATCGAAAAACTGTTTTTT
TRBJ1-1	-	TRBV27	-	CASSPGAMNTEAFF	TGTGCCAGCAGTCCAGGGGCAATGAACACTGAAGCTTTCTTT
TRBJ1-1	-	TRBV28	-	CASSFLGLTEAFF	TGTGCCAGCAGTTTTCTCGGGTTAACTGAAGCTTTCTTT
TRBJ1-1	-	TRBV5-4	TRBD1	CASSLRQGNTEAFF	TGTGCCAGCAGCCTCCGACAGGGGAACACTGAAGCTTTCTTT
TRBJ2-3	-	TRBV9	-	CASSTLSEAVITDTQYF	TGTGCCAGCAGCACCCTTTCCGAAGCGGTGATCACAGATACGCAGTATTTT
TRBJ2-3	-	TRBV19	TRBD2	CASSPIAGYTDTQYF	TGTGCCAGTAGTCCGATAGCGGGCTACACAGATACGCAGTATTTT
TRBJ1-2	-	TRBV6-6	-	CASSYDDGAYGYTF	TGTGCCAGCAGTTACGACGACGGAGCCTATGGCTACACCTTC
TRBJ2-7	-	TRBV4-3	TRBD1	CASSQADRVGNEQYF	TGCGCCAGCAGCCAGGCCGACAGGGTCGGGAACGAGCAGTACTTC
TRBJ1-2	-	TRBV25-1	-	CASSDMGWGADGYTF	TGTGCCAGCAGTGATATGGGGTGGGGAGCGGATGGCTACACCTTC
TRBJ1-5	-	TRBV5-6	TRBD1	CASSTGTGGNQPQHF	TGTGCCAGCAGTACCGGGACAGGGGGCAATCAGCCCCAGCATTTT
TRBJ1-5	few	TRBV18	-	CASSSGSDSNQPQHF	TGTGCCAGCTCATCGGGGTCAGATAGCAATCAGCCCCAGCATTTT
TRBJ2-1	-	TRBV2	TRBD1	CARETQGTRNEQFF	TGTGCCAGAGAGACACAGGGGACCCGCAATGAGCAGTTCTTC
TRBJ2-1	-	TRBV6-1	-	CASSYGNEQFF	TGTGCCAGCAGTTACGGCAATGAGCAGTTCTTC
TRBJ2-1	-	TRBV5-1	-	CASSPTTGFNEQFF	TGCGCCAGCAGCCCAACGACTGGATTCAATGAGCAGTTCTTC
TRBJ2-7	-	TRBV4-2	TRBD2	CASSQGASSGTSYEQYF	TGTGCCAGCAGCCAAGGTGCAAGTAGCGGGACGAGCTACGAGCAGTACTTC
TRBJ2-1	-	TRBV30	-	CAWSEVHYSEQFF	TGTGCCTGGAGTGAAGTCCACTATAGTGAGCAGTTCTTC
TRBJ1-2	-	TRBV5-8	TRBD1	CASSPDRGRGYTF	TGTGCCAGCAGCCCGGACAGGGGGCGAGGCTACACCTTC
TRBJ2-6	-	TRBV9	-	CASSGKLSGANVLTF	TGTGCCAGCAGCGGCAAGCTCTCTGGGGCCAACGTCCTGACTTTC
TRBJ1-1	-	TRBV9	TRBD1	CASSAHSGQAEAFF	TGTGCCAGCAGCGCACACTCCGGACAGGCTGAAGCTTTCTTT
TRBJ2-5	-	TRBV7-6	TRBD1	CASTPRQGWETQYF	TGTGCCAGCACCCCCCGACAGGGTTGGGAGACCCAGTACTTC
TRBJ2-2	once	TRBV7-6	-	CASSLVEGESLNTGELFF	TGTGCCAGCAGCTTAGTGGAGGGAGAATCGCTGAACACCGGGGAGCTGTTTTTT
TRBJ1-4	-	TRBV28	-	CASSSPGGNEKLFF	TGTGCCAGCAGTTCACCGGGGGGTAATGAAAAACTGTTTTTT
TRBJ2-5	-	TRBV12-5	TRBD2	CASGLTTNIGGGGETQYF	TGTGCTAGTGGTTTGACGACTAACATCGGCGGGGGGGGAGAGACCCAGTACTTC
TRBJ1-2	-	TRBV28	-	CASSNTLLQVGYGYTF	TGTGCCAGCAGCAATACCCTACTACAGGTCGGCTATGGCTACACCTTC
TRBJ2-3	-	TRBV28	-	CASSLAGSTDTQYF	TGTGCCAGCAGTTTGGCGGGGAGCACAGATACGCAGTATTTT
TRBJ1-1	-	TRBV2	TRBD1	CASRRQGANEAFF	TGTGCCAGCAGACGACAGGGGGCGAATGAAGCTTTCTTT
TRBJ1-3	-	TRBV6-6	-	CASSYSGGGTIYF	TGTGCCAGCAGTTACTCTGGGGGAGGCACCATATATTTT
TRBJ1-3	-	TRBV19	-	CASSPLAGKTGNTIYF	TGTGCCAGTAGTCCATTGGCGGGAAAAACTGGAAACACCATATATTTT
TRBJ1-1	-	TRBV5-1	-	CASSLAGDGTEAFF	TGCGCCAGCAGCTTGGCGGGGGACGGCACTGAAGCTTTCTTT
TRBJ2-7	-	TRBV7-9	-	CASSYSDEQYF	TGTGCCAGCAGCTACTCTGACGAGCAGTACTTC
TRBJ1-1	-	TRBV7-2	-	CASSLVTVRAFF	TGTGCCAGCAGCTTAGTAACTGTGAGGGCTTTCTTT
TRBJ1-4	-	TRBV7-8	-	CASSLVGRVATNEKLFF	TGTGCCAGCAGCTTAGTAGGCAGGGTTGCAACTAATGAAAAACTGTTTTTT
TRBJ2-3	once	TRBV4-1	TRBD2	CASSSGLTDTQYF	TGCGCCAGCTCTAGCGGCCTCACAGATACGCAGTATTTT
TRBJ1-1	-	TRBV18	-	CASSPGDYTEAFF	TGTGCCAGCTCCCCTGGTGACTACACTGAAGCTTTCTTT
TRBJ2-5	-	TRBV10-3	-	CAISPDRQETQYF	TGTGCCATCAGCCCAGACAGGCAAGAGACCCAGTACTTC
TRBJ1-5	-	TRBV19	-	CASRREGQPQHF	TGTGCCAGTAGGCGGGAGGGCCAGCCCCAGCATTTT
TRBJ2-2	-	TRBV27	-	CASSLWGGASGELFF	TGTGCCAGCAGTTTATGGGGGGGCGCGAGTGGGGAGCTGTTTTTT
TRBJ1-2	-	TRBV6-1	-	CASSQAGGGFNGYTF	TGTGCCAGCAGCCAAGCTGGGGGGGGTTTTAATGGCTACACCTTC
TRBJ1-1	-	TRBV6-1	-	CASSDDPLNTEAFF	TGTGCCAGCAGTGATGACCCACTAAACACTGAAGCTTTCTTT
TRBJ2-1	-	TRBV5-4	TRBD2	CASSLLGGRVYNEQFF	TGTGCCAGCAGCTTGTTAGGCGGGAGAGTCTACAATGAGCAGTTCTTC
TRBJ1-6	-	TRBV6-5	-	CASSFGTLPSPLHF	TGTGCCAGCAGTTTCGGGACATTACCTTCACCCCTCCACTTT
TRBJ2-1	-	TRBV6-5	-	CASSYRGAMVNEQFF	TGTGCCAGCAGTTACCGCGGGGCCATGGTTAATGAGCAGTTCTTC
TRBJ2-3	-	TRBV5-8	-	CASSLDRMLRSGTDTQYF	TGTGCCAGCAGCTTGGACAGGATGCTCCGCTCTGGGACAGATACGCAGTATTTT
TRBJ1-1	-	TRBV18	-	CASSPTWGENTEAFF	TGTGCCAGCTCACCCACCTGGGGGGAAAACACTGAAGCTTTCTTT
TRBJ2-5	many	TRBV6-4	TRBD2	CASNYPSGVETQYF	TGTGCCAGCAATTATCCTAGCGGGGTTGAGACCCAGTACTTC